These 20 T cell receptor beta chains originate from one sample sequenced in a study of blood T cell repertoires in COVID-19. This table comes from immunoSEQ multiplex PCR, and its TCRdb copy is limited to in-frame clones, with some not included. This table has roughly 350,000 clones, roughly 90% appearing once. Sample: peripheral blood. All receptors come from a woman between 45 and 65 years old with active or convalescent COVID-19.

This clone has only a few counts. The genes are TRBV20-1 and TRBJ2-1, with 9 bases that match TRBD2. Germline CDR1 is DFQATT and CDR2 is SNEGSKA (reference sequence). V lost 5 bases to trimming and J lost 10 bases; unmatched junction nucleotides: 0. This CDR3 contains 10 residues. The CDR3, as DNA: TGCAGTGCTGGACTAGCGGAGCAGTTCTTC. Residues: CSAGLAEQFF.

The chain joins TRBV11-3 to TRBJ2-3; 9 bases line up with TRBD2. Germline V gene lookup returns CDR1 SGHNT and CDR2 YENEEA. J gave up 6 bases and V 6 bases, and 7 bases lay outside the gene matches. The CDR3 contains 14 residues. The CDR3: CASSSGTSKDTQYF. The CDR3 coding sequence is TGTGCCAGCAGTTCCGGGACTAGCAAGGATACGCAGTATTTT. Variable domain in full (rest from reference TRBV11-3 and TRBJ2-3): EAGVVQSPRYKIIEKKQPVAFWCNPISGHNTLYWYLQNLGQGPELLIRYENEEAVDDSQLPKDRFSAERLKGVDSTLKIQPAELGDSAVYLCASSSGTSKDTQYFGPGTRLTVL.

The chain links TRBV7-2 to TRBJ2-1, with 11 bases that match TRBD2. The CDR3 covers 17 residues. Germline V gene lookup returns CDR1 SGHTA and CDR2 FQGNSA. Trimming removed 5 bases from V and 5 bases from J; junction bases left unmatched: 11. CDR3 sequence: CASSPKGSSGGNNEQFF. The CDR3 DNA sequence: TGTGCCAGCAGCCCAAAGGGCTCTAGCGGGGGGAACAATGAGCAGTTCTTC.

The chain combines TRBV2 with TRBJ2-1; D perhaps matches TRBD2 (6 bases). The germline V and J ends were trimmed by 2 bases and 5 bases, with 16 bases remaining between them. The CDR3 consists of 16 residues. Germline V CDR1 and CDR2: SNHLY, FYNNEI. CDR3 sequence: CASSERGGESHNEQFF. Written as DNA, the CDR3 is TGTGCCAGCAGTGAACGAGGAGGGGAATCCCACAATGAGCAGTTCTTC.

This clone was observed a handful of times. The chain employs TRBV5-1 and TRBJ2-7, with TRBD2 as a possible D gene (5 bases). Germline CDR1 and CDR2: SGHRS and YFSETQ. V was pared by 4 bases and J by 5 bases, with 16 bases between. CDR3 length equals 14 residues. The CDR3 here is CASSRAGPPDEQYF. The CDR3, as DNA: TGCGCCAGCAGCAGGGCGGGCCCTCCGGACGAGCAGTACTTC.

This chain connects TRBV5-1 to TRBJ2-5, with 10 nucleotides matching TRBD1. The CDR3 contains 16 residues. Trimming took 2 bases from V and 2 from J; bases not matched to a gene: 6. CDR1 is SGHRS, CDR2 YFSETQ, per germline. The CDR3 loop is CASSFGTGEAQETQYF. The CDR3 DNA reads as TGCGCCAGCAGCTTTGGGACAGGGGAAGCGCAAGAGACCCAGTACTTC.

This clone was observed a single time. The CDR3 nucleotides are TGTGCCAGCAGCTTAAGTGGGGGGGGCTCCTACAATGAGCAGTTCTTC. It translates to CASSLSGGGSYNEQFF. This sequence joins TRBV7-8 and TRBJ2-1; 7 bases are shared with TRBD2. This CDR3 has 16 residues. Germline V gene lookup returns CDR1 SGHVS and CDR2 FQNEAQ. V lost 2 bases, J lost 0 bases, and 4 bases stayed unmatched.

This clone came up a few times. J is TRBJ1-1 and V is TRBV27; D gene uncertain. The V end lost 4 bases, the J end lost 4 bases, and 10 bases lay between the germline ends. Germline V gives CDR1 MNHEY, CDR2 SMNVEV (reference sequence). The CDR3 totals 13 residues. In nucleotides, the CDR3 is TGTGCCAGCAGTTGGAGGTATGGCACTGAAGCTTTCTTT. Protein sequence: CASSWRYGTEAFF.

CDR3 amino acids: CASKMDTAYNEQFF. In DNA form, the CDR3 reads TGTGCCAGCAAGATGGACACGGCGTACAATGAGCAGTTCTTC. The chain recombines TRBV4-2 with TRBJ2-1; possible D gene TRBD1, 5 bases. The CDR3 consists of 14 residues. Germline V gives CDR1 LGHNA, CDR2 YNFKEQ. Deletions cut 7 bases from V and 4 bases from J, with 14 bases between.

The genes are TRBV5-1 and TRBJ2-5, with D maybe TRBD1 (5 bases). CDR1 and CDR2 (germline): SGHRS, YFSETQ. The V gene lost 0 bases and the J gene lost 1 base, with 7 bases spanning the gap. This CDR3 spans 14 amino acids. The CDR3 protein is CASSLATAQETQYF. The CDR3 DNA sequence: TGCGCCAGCAGCTTGGCGACAGCCCAAGAGACCCAGTACTTC.

The chain carries TRBV5-1 and TRBJ2-5, with a possible D match to TRBD1 (6 bases). The V and J ends lost 4 bases and 4 bases respectively, with 11 bases between them. The CDR3 consists of 13 residues. The germline V gene encodes CDR1 SGHRS and CDR2 YFSETQ. CDR3 in amino acids: CASSPGVGETQYF. CDR3 coding DNA: TGCGCCAGCAGCCCAGGGGTTGGAGAGACCCAGTACTTC.

The chain couples TRBV28 to TRBJ1-1, with 8 bases aligning to TRBD1. This CDR3 contains 12 residues. Germline-derived CDR1 and CDR2 are MDHEN and SYDVKM. The J segment lost 9 bases and the V segment lost 6 bases, leaving 6 bases of the junction unmatched. In DNA form, the CDR3 reads TGTGCCAGCAGAACCGGACAGGGCAAAGCTTTCTTT. Its protein product is CASRTGQGKAFF. The variable domain in full, completed from reference TRBV28 and TRBJ1-1, reads DVKVTQSSRYLVKRTGEKVFLECVQDMDHENMFWYRQDPGLGLRLIYFSYDVKMKEKGDIPEGYSVSREKKERFSLILESASTNQTSMYLCASRTGQGKAFFGQGTRLTVV.

The sample holds one count of this clone. V is TRBV27 and J is TRBJ1-6; 8 bases line up with TRBD1. Trimming removed 6 bases from V and 11 bases from J; junction bases left unmatched: 12. Germline assignment: CDR1 MNHEY and CDR2 SMNVEV (reference sequence). This CDR3 comprises 15 residues. The CDR3 sequence: CASSPTGVGKTPLHF. The CDR3 region has the DNA TGTGCCAGCAGCCCGACAGGGGTGGGGAAGACACCCCTCCACTTT.

V is TRBV6-5 and J is TRBJ1-6; 8 positions agree with TRBD1. The V segment lost 6 bases and the J segment 8 bases; nucleotides outside the gene matches: 9. This CDR3 is 15 amino acids long. In germline, CDR1 is MNHEY, CDR2 SVGAGI. The CDR3 DNA reads as TGTGCCAGCAGCGGAAGGAGACAGGGGTATTCACCCCTCCACTTT. Its protein is CASSGRRQGYSPLHF.

This rearrangement joins TRBV7-2 to TRBJ1-3; TRBD1 might be the D (6 bases). This CDR3 is 15 amino acids long. With 6 bases removed from V and 1 base from J, the gap between germline ends came to 13 bases. The germline V gene encodes CDR1 SGHTA and CDR2 FQGNSA. The CDR3 nucleotides read TGTGCCAGCAGTCCCGAGGGGGGGTCTGGAAACACCATATATTTT. Protein: CASSPEGGSGNTIYF.

The chain recombines TRBV10-2 with TRBJ2-2; the match to TRBD1 covers 7 bases. Trimming took 7 bases from V and 4 from J; bases not matched to a gene: 12. This CDR3 has 16 residues. The germline V gene has CDR1 WSHSY and CDR2 SAAADI. CDR3 protein: CASKISTGRGTGELFF. The CDR3 DNA reads as TGCGCCAGCAAAATATCGACAGGGCGAGGCACCGGGGAGCTGTTTTTT.

In this sample, this clone turned up a few times. The V and J genes are TRBV11-2 and TRBJ2-7, with 8 nucleotides matching TRBD1. CDR3 length: 13 amino acids. Germline assignment: CDR1 SGHAT and CDR2 FQNNGV. Trimming took 5 bases from V and 3 from J; bases not matched to a gene: 3. CDR3 protein: CASSTTGGYEQYF. DNA for the CDR3: TGTGCCAGCAGCACAACAGGGGGCTACGAGCAGTACTTC.

Turning to this clone: Its ends do not fully match the called genes, so a read error is possible. V is TRBV5-6 and J is TRBJ2-6; TRBD1 is a possible D gene (6 bases). This CDR3 has 13 residues. CDR1 is SGHDT and CDR2 is YYEEEE in the germline V gene. The CDR3 region is CASSYKGGNVLTF. CDR3 coding DNA: TGTGCCAGCAGCTACAAAGGGGGCAACGTCCTGACTTTC.

The V and J genes are TRBV29-1 and TRBJ2-7, with 9 bases lining up with TRBD2. J gave up 1 base and V 3 bases, and 4 bases lay outside the gene matches. The CDR3 consists of 14 residues. Looked up from germline, CDR1 is SQVTM and CDR2 is ANQGSEA. CDR3 DNA: TGCAGCGTTGAGTTGCGGGAGGGGTCCTACGAGCAGTACTTC. It yields the protein CSVELREGSYEQYF.

This clone was recorded a few times. The chain links TRBV4-3 to TRBJ2-1; no firm D call. Trimming left V 0 bases short and J 2 bases short, with 8 bases between. Germline lookup yields CDR1 LGHNA and CDR2 YSLEER. This CDR3 is built from 15 residues. CDR3 region: CASSQDQATYNEQFF. CDR3 bases: TGCGCCAGCAGCCAAGATCAGGCTACCTACAATGAGCAGTTCTTC.